The 21 T cell receptor beta chains in this list originate from one sample, sequenced in a study of blood T cell repertoires in COVID-19. Libraries were prepared by immunoSEQ multiplex PCR; TCRdb keeps only in-frame clonotypes and omits some of them. The table lists some 210,000 clones, under 90% of them singletons. The specimen sequenced was peripheral blood. These receptor sequences come from a man between 60 and 70 years old who had recovered from COVID-19.

This sequence joins TRBV14 and TRBJ2-7, with 8 bases aligning to TRBD2. The germline gives CDR1 SGHDN, CDR2 FVKESK. The V gene end was trimmed by 4 bases and the J gene end by 4 bases; junction bases not matched to a gene: 12. CDR3 size: 16 residues. CDR3 region: CASSPNFGGAAYEQYF. The CDR3 DNA is TGTGCCAGCAGCCCCAACTTCGGGGGGGCCGCGTACGAGCAGTACTTC.

The J gene is TRBJ2-7, the V gene TRBV19; 10 nucleotides match TRBD2. The CDR3 loop spans 15 amino acids. After removal of 2 bases from V and 3 bases from J, the junction contained 4 bases not matched to a gene. CDR1 is LNHDA, CDR2 SQIVND, per germline (reference sequence). The DNA of the CDR3 is TGTGCCAGTAGTATAACTAGCGGGAATTTCTACGAGCAGTACTTC. Encoded protein: CASSITSGNFYEQYF. Combining the CDR3 with reference TRBV19 and TRBJ2-7 gives the whole variable domain DGGITQSPKYLFRKEGQNVTLSCEQNLNHDAMYWYRQDPGQGLRLIYYSQIVNDFQKGDIAEGYSVSREKKESFPLTVTSAQKNPTAFYLCASSITSGNFYEQYFGPGTRLTVT.

The chain carries TRBV19 and TRBJ1-2; D is ambiguous. Trimming removed 4 bases at V and 10 bases at J, with 16 bases between. The CDR3 contains 13 residues. The V gene's germline CDR1 is LNHDA and CDR2 SQIVND (reference sequence). The CDR3 region has the DNA TGTGCCAGTAGTACGGGGAGTAGGGCGAACTACACCTTC. Translated, it gives CASSTGSRANYTF.

The chain employs TRBV10-3 and TRBJ1-6; D is unresolved. Germline CDR1 is ENHRY and CDR2 is SYGVKD. There are 16 residues in the CDR3. Between the trimmed V and J ends, which lost 3 bases and 7 bases, there was a span of 16 bases. The CDR3 bases are TGTGCCATCAGTGATAGGCGCGTGGACTTCAATTCACCCCTCCACTTT. It is translated as CAISDRRVDFNSPLHF.

The J gene is TRBJ2-3, the V gene TRBV18; no reliable D call. Deletions cut 1 base from V and 2 bases from J, with 7 bases between. Germline values: CDR1 KGHSH, CDR2 LQKENI. The CDR3 has 14 residues. CDR3 bases: TGTGCCAGCTCACCACGTCGGTCCACAGATACGCAGTATTTT. Amino acid sequence: CASSPRRSTDTQYF.

The chain couples TRBV27 to TRBJ1-1; no definite D call. V lost 3 bases and J 1 base, leaving 6 bases between the germline ends. The CDR3 has 13 amino acids. The germline V gene has CDR1 MNHEY and CDR2 SMNVEV (reference sequence). The CDR3 region is CASSFSPNTEAFF. CDR3 coding DNA: TGTGCCAGCAGTTTCTCCCCGAACACTGAAGCTTTCTTT.

This chain joins TRBV15 and TRBJ2-2; 12 bases agree with TRBD1. The CDR3 covers 17 residues. The germline CDR1 and CDR2 sequences are LNHNV and YYDKDF (reference sequence). The V gene end was trimmed by 1 base and the J gene end by 7 bases; junction bases not matched to a gene: 7. DNA of the CDR3: TGTGCCACCAGCAGAGGGCGGGACAGGGGGCTTGGCGGGGAGCTGTTTTTT. Translation: CATSRGRDRGLGGELFF.

V usage is TRBV20-1 and J usage is TRBJ2-1; 7 bases align to TRBD2. The germline V gene encodes CDR1 DFQATT and CDR2 SNEGSKA (reference sequence). Germline trimming cut 3 bases from V and 10 bases from J; bases unmatched to any gene: 12. The CDR3 contains 14 residues. The CDR3 coding sequence is TGCAGTGCTAGTGCGGCGGGGGTACGGGGGGAGCAGTTCTTC. This sequence encodes CSASAAGVRGEQFF.

This chain uses TRBV18 with TRBJ1-5; D is perhaps TRBD1 (5 bases). The CDR3 is made up of 13 amino acids. Trimming removed 5 bases at V and 5 bases at J, with 10 bases between. The germline V gene has CDR1 KGHSH and CDR2 LQKENI. The CDR3 is CASSEDRDQPQHF. The CDR3 DNA reads TGTGCCAGCTCAGAAGACAGAGATCAGCCCCAGCATTTT.

This clone is a singleton in its sample. The chain employs TRBV6-1 and TRBJ1-6, with 7 bases matching TRBD1. The CDR3 is 16 amino acids. Per the germline V gene, CDR1 is MNHNS and CDR2 is SASEGT. V shed 2 bases and J 7 bases; nucleotides not matched to a gene: 8. The CDR3 sequence: CASSEWEAGGNSPLHF. As DNA, the CDR3 is TGTGCCAGCAGTGAATGGGAGGCAGGGGGAAATTCACCCCTCCACTTT.

V and J are TRBV6-1 and TRBJ1-4, with 9 positions matching TRBD1. CDR1 and CDR2 from the germline V gene are MNHNS and SASEGT. The junction had 5 bases not matched to a gene; V was cut back by 1 base and J by 8 bases. The CDR3 is 15 residues long. CDR3 protein: CASSEVGQGREKLFF. In nucleotides, the CDR3 is TGTGCCAGCAGTGAAGTAGGACAGGGGAGGGAAAAACTGTTTTTT.

This clone came up a few times. The chain couples TRBV7-9 to TRBJ1-2; TRBD1 matches 8 bases. Germline CDR1 SEHNR, CDR2 FQNEAQ (reference sequence). V gave up 5 bases and J gave up 1 base; unmatched junction bases: 6. The CDR3 sequence is 15 residues long. CDR3 residues: CASSGDRGGNYGYTF. In DNA, the CDR3 is TGTGCCAGCAGCGGCGACAGGGGAGGTAACTATGGCTACACCTTC.

The rearrangement uses TRBV10-3 and TRBJ2-1, with D possibly being TRBD1 (5 bases). The CDR3 is 14 residues long. The germline V and J ends were trimmed by 6 bases and 3 bases, with 12 bases remaining between them. Germline V CDR1 and CDR2: ENHRY, SYGVKD. DNA for the CDR3: TGTGCCATCAGGGACACCCTCGACTACAATGAGCAGTTCTTC. Translated: CAIRDTLDYNEQFF.

This clone was observed a single time. The chain is built from TRBV6-5 and TRBJ1-4, with 8 bases identical to TRBD1. The CDR3 extends over 14 amino acids. Germline CDR1 reads MNHEY; CDR2 reads SVGAGI. With 6 bases clipped from V and 7 bases from J, the junction kept 7 bases outside the gene matches. The DNA for the CDR3 is TGTGCCAGCAGCCAGCAGGGGGCTGGTGAAAAACTGTTTTTT. Translated, it gives CASSQQGAGEKLFF.

The rearrangement uses TRBV7-6 and TRBJ2-1; 14 positions agree with TRBD2. The CDR3 extends over 16 amino acids. Germline CDR1 SGHVS, CDR2 FNYEAQ. J lost 4 bases, V lost 6 bases, and 5 bases had no gene match. This chain's CDR3 is CASSKGLAGGYNEQFF. CDR3 DNA sequence: TGTGCCAGCAGTAAAGGACTAGCGGGAGGTTACAATGAGCAGTTCTTC.

This clone was seen just once. The chain is built from TRBV19 and TRBJ2-7, with TRBD2 matching over 9 bases. J gave up 3 bases and V 5 bases, and 14 bases lay outside the gene matches. The V gene's germline CDR1 is LNHDA and CDR2 SQIVND (reference sequence). This CDR3 has 17 amino acids. The DNA for the CDR3 is TGTGCCAGTAGTTCCGTAGCGGGAGTGGCTCCCCTCTACGAGCAGTACTTC. It translates to CASSSVAGVAPLYEQYF.

The chain is built from TRBV11-2 and TRBJ1-2, with no clear D. Germline V gene lookup returns CDR1 SGHAT and CDR2 FQNNGV. This CDR3 is 13 amino acids long. Trimming removed 5 bases at V and 4 bases at J, with 11 bases between. The CDR3 loop is CASSAGLGYGYTF. The CDR3 DNA reads TGTGCCAGCAGCGCGGGCCTCGGCTATGGCTACACCTTC.

The V gene is TRBV6-4, the J gene TRBJ2-2, with 7 bases that match TRBD1. The CDR3 runs 14 residues. The V segment lost 5 bases and the J segment 8 bases; nucleotides outside the gene matches: 8. Germline lookup yields CDR1 MRHNA and CDR2 SNTAGT. CDR3 amino acids: CASSPDRVSGELFF. The CDR3 nucleotides read TGTGCCAGCAGTCCTGACAGGGTTTCGGGGGAGCTGTTTTTT.

CDR3 sequence (DNA): TGTGCCAGCAGTTACTCGGCCCTAGCGGGAGTTTGGGAGCAGTACTTC. It is translated as CASSYSALAGVWEQYF. The chain carries TRBV6-5 and TRBJ2-7; 10 bases agree with TRBD2. With 0 bases clipped from V and 7 bases from J, the junction kept 9 bases outside the gene matches. Germline assignment: CDR1 MNHEY and CDR2 SVGAGI. The CDR3 has 16 residues.

This chain uses TRBV5-4 with TRBJ1-1, with TRBD1 identical over 7 bases. The V gene end was trimmed by 6 bases and the J gene end by 11 bases; junction bases not matched to a gene: 16. CDR1 and CDR2 from the germline V gene are SGHNT and YYREEE (reference sequence). The CDR3 extends over 14 amino acids. The CDR3 DNA follows: TGTGCCAGCACCCTGGGACAGAGGGGAGTTGTGGCTTTCTTT. Encoded protein: CASTLGQRGVVAFF.

The J gene is TRBJ1-5, the V gene TRBV3-1 (or the pseudogene TRBV3-2); TRBD1 aligns across 11 bases. This CDR3 is built from 15 residues. CDR1 and CDR2 (germline): LGHDT, YNNKEL (reference sequence). V trimming: 1 base; J trimming: 5 bases; junction bases outside the gene matches: 1. The CDR3 protein is CASSQGTGGYQPQHF. DNA of the CDR3: TGTGCCAGCAGCCAAGGGACAGGGGGCTATCAGCCCCAGCATTTT.